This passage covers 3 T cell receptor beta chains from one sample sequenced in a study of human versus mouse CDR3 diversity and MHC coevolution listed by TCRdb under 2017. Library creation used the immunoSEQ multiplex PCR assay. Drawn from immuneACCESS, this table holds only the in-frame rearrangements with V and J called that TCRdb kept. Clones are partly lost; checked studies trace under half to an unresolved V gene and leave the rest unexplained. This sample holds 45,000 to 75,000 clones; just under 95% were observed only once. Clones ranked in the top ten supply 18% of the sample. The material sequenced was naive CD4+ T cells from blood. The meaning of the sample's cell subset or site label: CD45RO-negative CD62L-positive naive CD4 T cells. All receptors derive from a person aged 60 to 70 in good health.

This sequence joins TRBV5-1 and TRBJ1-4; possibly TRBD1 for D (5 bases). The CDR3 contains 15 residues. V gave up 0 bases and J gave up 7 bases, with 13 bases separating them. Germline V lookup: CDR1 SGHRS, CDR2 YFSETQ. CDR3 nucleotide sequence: TGCGCCAGCAGCTTGGCAGGGACGGGAGGTGAAAAACTGTTTTTT. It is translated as CASSLAGTGGEKLFF. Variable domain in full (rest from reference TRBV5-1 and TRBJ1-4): KAGVTQTPRYLIKTRGQQVTLSCSPISGHRSVSWYQQTPGQGLQFLFEYFSETQRNKGNFPGRFSGRQFSNSRSEMNVSTLELGDSALYLCASSLAGTGGEKLFFGSGTQLSVL.

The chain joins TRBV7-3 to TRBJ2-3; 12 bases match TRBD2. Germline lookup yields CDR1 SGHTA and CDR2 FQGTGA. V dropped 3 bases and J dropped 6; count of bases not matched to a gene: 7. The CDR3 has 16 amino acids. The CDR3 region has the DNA TGTGCCAGCAGCTTGACTAGCGGGAGTTTATCGGATACGCAGTATTTT. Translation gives CASSLTSGSLSDTQYF.

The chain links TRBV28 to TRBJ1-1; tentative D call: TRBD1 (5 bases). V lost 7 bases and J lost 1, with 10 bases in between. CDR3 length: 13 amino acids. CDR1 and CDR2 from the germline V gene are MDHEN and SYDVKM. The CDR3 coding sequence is TGTGCCAGCAAGACCGGGGGGAACACTGAAGCTTTCTTT. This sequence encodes CASKTGGNTEAFF. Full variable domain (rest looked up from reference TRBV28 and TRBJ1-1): DVKVTQSSRYLVKRTGEKVFLECVQDMDHENMFWYRQDPGLGLRLIYFSYDVKMKEKGDIPEGYSVSREKKERFSLILESASTNQTSMYLCASKTGGNTEAFFGQGTRLTVV.